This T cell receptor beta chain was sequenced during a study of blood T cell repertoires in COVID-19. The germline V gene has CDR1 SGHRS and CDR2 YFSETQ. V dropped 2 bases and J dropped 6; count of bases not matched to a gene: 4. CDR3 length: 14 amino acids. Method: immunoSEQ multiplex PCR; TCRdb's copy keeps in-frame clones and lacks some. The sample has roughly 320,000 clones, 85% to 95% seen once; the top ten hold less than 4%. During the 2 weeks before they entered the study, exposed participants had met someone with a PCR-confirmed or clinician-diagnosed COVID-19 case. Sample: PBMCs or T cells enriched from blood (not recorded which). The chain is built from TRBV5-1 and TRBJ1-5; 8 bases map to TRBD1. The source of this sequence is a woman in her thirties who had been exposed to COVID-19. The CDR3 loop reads CASSFGQGGQPQHF. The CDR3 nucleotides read TGCGCCAGCAGCTTCGGACAGGGCGGTCAGCCCCAGCATTTT. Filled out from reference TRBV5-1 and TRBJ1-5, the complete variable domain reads KAGVTQTPRYLIKTRGQQVTLSCSPISGHRSVSWYQQTPGQGLQFLFEYFSETQRNKGNFPGRFSGRQFSNSRSEMNVSTLELGDSALYLCASSFGQGGQPQHFGDGTRLSIL.